This TCR beta chain comes out of a study of T cell repertoires in cytomegalovirus infection. TCRdb ran MiXCR on the reads and lists one entry per CDR3 protein. The sample comprises about 830,000 distinct CDR3 sequences, about 30% of which are singletons, and under 15% rests with the top ten. A word on this clonotype: Its antigen is not identified.

Study-wide results and caveats: Clonotypes of TCR beta that were HLA-C-restricted and CMV-specific dominated the ex vivo response.

CDR1 and CDR2 (germline): MNHEY, SMNVEV (reference sequence). The trim removed 3 bases at V and 7 bases at J, leaving 6 bases unmatched. The CDR3 loop spans 13 amino acids. The receptor was isolated from a human donor in good health (CMV status not recorded). Some clones in this sample may be carry-over from other donors' samples. J is TRBJ2-7 and V is TRBV27, with 7 bases fitting TRBD1. The starting material was cultured CD8+ T cells from PBMCs, obtained from culture after CMV antigen stimulation. CDR3 protein: CASSFAGGFEQYF. The CDR3 bases are TGTGCCAGCAGTTTCGCAGGGGGTTTTGAGCAGTACTTC.